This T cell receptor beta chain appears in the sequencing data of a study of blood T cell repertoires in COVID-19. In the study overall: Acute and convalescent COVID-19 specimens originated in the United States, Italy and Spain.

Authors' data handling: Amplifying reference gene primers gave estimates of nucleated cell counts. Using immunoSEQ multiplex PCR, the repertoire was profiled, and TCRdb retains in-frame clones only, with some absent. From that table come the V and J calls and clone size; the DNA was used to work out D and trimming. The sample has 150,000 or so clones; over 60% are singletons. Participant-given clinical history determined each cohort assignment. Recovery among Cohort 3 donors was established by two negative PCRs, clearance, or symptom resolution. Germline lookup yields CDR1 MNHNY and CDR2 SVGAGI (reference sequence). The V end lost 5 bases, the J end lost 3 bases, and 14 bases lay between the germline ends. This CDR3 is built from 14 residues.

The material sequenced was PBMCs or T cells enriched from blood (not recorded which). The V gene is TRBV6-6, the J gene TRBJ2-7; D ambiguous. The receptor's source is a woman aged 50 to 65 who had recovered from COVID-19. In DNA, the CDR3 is TGTGCCAGCAGTAGAGACTCTCCGATCTACGAGCAGTACTTC. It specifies CASSRDSPIYEQYF.